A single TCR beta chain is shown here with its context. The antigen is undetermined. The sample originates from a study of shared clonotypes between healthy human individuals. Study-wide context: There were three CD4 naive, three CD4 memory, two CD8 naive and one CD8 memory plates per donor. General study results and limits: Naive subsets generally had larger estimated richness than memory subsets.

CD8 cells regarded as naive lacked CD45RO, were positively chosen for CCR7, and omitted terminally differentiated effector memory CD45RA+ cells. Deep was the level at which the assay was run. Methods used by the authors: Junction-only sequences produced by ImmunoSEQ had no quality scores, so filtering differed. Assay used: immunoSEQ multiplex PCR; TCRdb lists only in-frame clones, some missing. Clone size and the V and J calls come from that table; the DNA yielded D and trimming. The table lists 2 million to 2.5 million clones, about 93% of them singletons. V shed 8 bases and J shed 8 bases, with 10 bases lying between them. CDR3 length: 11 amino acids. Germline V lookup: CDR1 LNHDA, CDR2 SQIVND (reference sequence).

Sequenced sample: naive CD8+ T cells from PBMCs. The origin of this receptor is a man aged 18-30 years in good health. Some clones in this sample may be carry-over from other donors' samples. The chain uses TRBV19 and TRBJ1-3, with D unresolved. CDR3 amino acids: CASFWRDTIYF. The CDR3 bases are TGTGCCAGTTTTTGGAGGGACACCATATATTTT.